This is a list of T cell receptor beta chains from one sample in a study of blood T cell repertoires in COVID-19. This table comes from immunoSEQ multiplex PCR, and its TCRdb copy is limited to in-frame clones, with some not included. The sample records roughly 98,000 clones, roughly 92% being singletons. Sequencing was done on a sample of peripheral blood. The source is a woman aged 60-70 years with active COVID-19. Each CDR3 is given with its conserved first and last residue. The D gene is left open where the match is weak. Where a row states a size, it is once, few, many or the class of an expanded clone; other rows omit it.

>-|15|TRBV5-1|TRBD2|TRBJ2-2
TGCGCCAGCAGCTCGGGGGGGACTAGCCCCATGTTGCTGTTTTTT
CASSSGGTSPMLLFF
>-|16|TRBV6-6|TRBD2|TRBJ2-7
TGTGCCAGCAGGAGCTTTACTAGCGTACTTTCGTACGAGCAGTACTTC
CASRSFTSVLSYEQYF
>-|17|TRBV5-6|TRBD1|TRBJ1-5
TGTGCCAGCAGCTCCCACGGGACAGGGGGCGCAAATCAGCCCCAGCATTTT
CASSSHGTGGANQPQHF
>-|15|TRBV5-1|-|TRBJ2-5
TGCGCCAGCAGCACCCCGGAGGGGGGGTTTGAGACCCAGTACTTC
CASSTPEGGFETQYF
>-|14|TRBV3-1/TRBV3-2|-|TRBJ1-1
TGTGCCAGCAGCTACAAAGGGAGGAACACTGAAGCTTTCTTT
CASSYKGRNTEAFF
>-|13|TRBV24-1|-|TRBJ2-3
TGTGCCACAGGGGAAGAGAACACAGATACGCAGTATTTT
CATGEENTDTQYF
>once|12|TRBV28|-|TRBJ2-7
TGTGCCAGCAGTTTACAGTCCTACGAGCAGTACTTC
CASSLQSYEQYF
>-|14|TRBV9|-|TRBJ1-2
TGTGCCAGCAGCGTAGAATCAGGGTCCTATGGCTACACCTTC
CASSVESGSYGYTF
>-|16|TRBV28|-|TRBJ2-1
TGTGCCAGCACCGCCCACCCCGGGACTTATTACAATGAGCAGTTCTTC
CASTAHPGTYYNEQFF
>-|11|TRBV11-2|-|TRBJ2-7
TGTGCCAGCACCTATCGCTACGAGCAGTACTTC
CASTYRYEQYF
>-|16|TRBV29-1|-|TRBJ1-2
TGCAGCGTTGAGACAGCACCTGGATCCCCGAACTATGGCTACACCTTC
CSVETAPGSPNYGYTF
>-|14|TRBV2|-|TRBJ1-5
TGTGCCAGCAGTGTAGAAACAGGGTTAGGATCCCAGCATTTT
CASSVETGLGSQHF
>-|13|TRBV24-1|-|TRBJ1-1
TGTGCCCCACAATCAGAGGCAGCCACTGAAGCTTTCTTT
CAPQSEAATEAFF
>-|15|TRBV4-1|-|TRBJ1-3
TGCGCCAGCAGCCTCCGGGACAACTCTGGAAACACCATATATTTT
CASSLRDNSGNTIYF
>-|15|TRBV10-1|TRBD2|TRBJ2-2
TGCGCCAGCAGCAGACTAGCGGGGGATACCGGGGAGCTGTTTTTT
CASSRLAGDTGELFF
>-|15|TRBV5-1|-|TRBJ2-2
TGCGCCAGCAGCACGGGCGGGATGAACACCGGGGAGCTGTTTTTT
CASSTGGMNTGELFF
>-|16|TRBV4-3|-|TRBJ2-2
TGCGCCAGCAGCAGGGGGGGATATCGGAACACCGGGGAGCTGTTTTTT
CASSRGGYRNTGELFF
>-|16|TRBV28|TRBD1|TRBJ2-1
TGTGCCAGCAGTCCCCCGGGACAGGGGGCCTGGAATGAGCAGTTCTTC
CASSPPGQGAWNEQFF
>-|18|TRBV27|TRBD2|TRBJ2-3
TGTGCCAGCAGTTGGACTAGCGGGACAATGATGAGGACAGATACGCAGTATTTT
CASSWTSGTMMRTDTQYF
>-|16|TRBV5-6|TRBD1|TRBJ2-5
TGTGCCAGCAGCTTTTTTACAGGGGACCTCCAAGAGACCCAGTACTTC
CASSFFTGDLQETQYF
>-|14|TRBV6-5|TRBD1|TRBJ1-1
TGTGCCAGCAGGGAGACAGGGCTTGGCACTGAAGCTTTCTTT
CASRETGLGTEAFF
>-|19|TRBV9|-|TRBJ1-1
TGTGCCAGCAGCGTAGGGCCCCTTCTTCCGGGAGAGATGAACACTGAAGCTTTCTTT
CASSVGPLLPGEMNTEAFF
>few|15|TRBV15|-|TRBJ2-7
TGTGCCACCAGCAGAGATCCCAGGGAAGCAGGCGAGCAGTACTTC
CATSRDPREAGEQYF
>-|16|TRBV7-6|-|TRBJ1-6
TGTGCCAGCAGCCCCGAGGGCCAGCTAATAGGCCCACCCCTCCACTTT
CASSPEGQLIGPPLHF
>once|15|TRBV25-1|-|TRBJ2-1
TGTGCCAGCAGTGACACCCGAATACTAGACAATGAGCAGTTCTTC
CASSDTRILDNEQFF
>-|15|TRBV6-5|TRBD2|TRBJ2-7
TGTGCCAGCAGACTTACTAGCGGGGGGGCTTACGAGCAGTACTTC
CASRLTSGGAYEQYF
>-|13|TRBV18|-|TRBJ2-2
TGTGCCAGCTCCCGAACGGGGGCCGGGGAGCTGTTTTTT
CASSRTGAGELFF
>-|17|TRBV6-2/TRBV6-3|-|TRBJ1-4
TGTGCCAGCAGTTACCCCGGGCTGTTGGGGGGTAATGAAAAACTGTTTTTT
CASSYPGLLGGNEKLFF
>-|14|TRBV24-1|-|TRBJ2-3
TGTGCCACCAGTGATTTTGGCAGCACAGATACGCAGTATTTT
CATSDFGSTDTQYF
>-|14|TRBV2|-|TRBJ2-7
TGTGCCAGCAGTGAAATCAGGGGTAGGAACGAGCAGTACTTC
CASSEIRGRNEQYF
>-|15|TRBV5-1|TRBD1|TRBJ1-1
TGCGCCAGCAGCGACTTGACAGGGCTGAACACTGAAGCTTTCTTT
CASSDLTGLNTEAFF
>-|12|TRBV10-3|-|TRBJ1-1
TGTGCCATCAGTGAGTCGGACTTCCGTGTTTTCTTT
CAISESDFRVFF
>-|15|TRBV7-2|TRBD2|TRBJ2-3
TGTGCCAGCAGCTTAAGCGGGACTAGCACAGATACGCAGTATTTT
CASSLSGTSTDTQYF
>-|17|TRBV10-1|TRBD2|TRBJ2-3
TGCGCCAGCAGTGAGGATGAAGGGACTAGCGGGGGTGATACGCAGTATTTT
CASSEDEGTSGGDTQYF
>once|15|TRBV11-3|-|TRBJ2-3
TGTGCCAGCAGCTTAAGGGGGATACACACAGATACGCAGTATTTT
CASSLRGIHTDTQYF
>-|13|TRBV6-2/TRBV6-3|-|TRBJ2-7
TGTGCCAGCAGTCTCCCGGGTGGATACGAGCAGTACTTC
CASSLPGGYEQYF
>-|15|TRBV19|TRBD1|TRBJ1-6
TGTGCCAGTAGGACCGACAGGGAATGGAATTCACCCCTCCACTTT
CASRTDREWNSPLHF
>-|11|TRBV20-1|-|TRBJ1-1
TGCAGTGCTCAAGGACTAACTGAAGCTTTCTTT
CSAQGLTEAFF
>-|19|TRBV5-1|TRBD2|TRBJ2-3
TGCGCCAGCAGCTTGGGGGGACTAGCGGGAGGGCCGGGCACAGATACGCAGTATTTT
CASSLGGLAGGPGTDTQYF
>-|16|TRBV5-1|TRBD2|TRBJ2-3
TGCGCCAGCAGCTTGAGGACTAGCGGGAGCACAGATACGCAGTATTTT
CASSLRTSGSTDTQYF
>-|13|TRBV24-1|TRBD1|TRBJ2-7
TGTGCCACCAGTGATCCAGGGACAGGGGACAAGTACTTC
CATSDPGTGDKYF
>-|13|TRBV7-6|TRBD2|TRBJ2-7
TGTGCCAGCAGCTTTTCCGCGGGGGGCGAGCAGTACTTC
CASSFSAGGEQYF
>-|14|TRBV27|TRBD2|TRBJ2-5
TGTGCCAGCAACGGGGGGGGCCCTCAAGAGACCCAGTACTTC
CASNGGGPQETQYF
>-|15|TRBV14|-|TRBJ2-7
TGTGCCAGCAGCCGCTCCCAGGAGGGAAGGACCGAGCAGTACTTC
CASSRSQEGRTEQYF